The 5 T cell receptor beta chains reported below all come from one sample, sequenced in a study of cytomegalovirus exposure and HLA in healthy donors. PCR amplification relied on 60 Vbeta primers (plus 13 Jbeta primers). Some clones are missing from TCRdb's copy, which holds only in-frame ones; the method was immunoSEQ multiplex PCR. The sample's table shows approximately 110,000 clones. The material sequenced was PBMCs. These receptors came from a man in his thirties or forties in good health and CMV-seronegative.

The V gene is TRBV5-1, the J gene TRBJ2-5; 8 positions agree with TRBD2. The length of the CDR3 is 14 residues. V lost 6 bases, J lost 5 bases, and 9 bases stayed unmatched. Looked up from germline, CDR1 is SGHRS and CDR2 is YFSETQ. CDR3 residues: CASNSGGPAETQYF. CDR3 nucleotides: TGCGCCAGCAACTCGGGAGGGCCGGCGGAGACCCAGTACTTC.

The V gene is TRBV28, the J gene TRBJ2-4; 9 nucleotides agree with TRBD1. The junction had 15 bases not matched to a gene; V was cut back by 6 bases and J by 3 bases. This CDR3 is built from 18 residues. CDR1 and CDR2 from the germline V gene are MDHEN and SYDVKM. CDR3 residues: CASRPTPLSGQGKNIQYF. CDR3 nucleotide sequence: TGTGCCAGCAGACCTACCCCCCTCTCGGGACAGGGCAAAAACATTCAGTACTTC.

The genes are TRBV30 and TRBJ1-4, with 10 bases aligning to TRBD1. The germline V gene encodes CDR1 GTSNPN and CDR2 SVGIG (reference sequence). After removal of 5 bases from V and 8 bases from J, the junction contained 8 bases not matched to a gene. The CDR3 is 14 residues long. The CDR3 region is CAWGFGTGDEKLFF. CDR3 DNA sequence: TGTGCCTGGGGGTTCGGGACAGGGGACGAAAAACTGTTTTTT.

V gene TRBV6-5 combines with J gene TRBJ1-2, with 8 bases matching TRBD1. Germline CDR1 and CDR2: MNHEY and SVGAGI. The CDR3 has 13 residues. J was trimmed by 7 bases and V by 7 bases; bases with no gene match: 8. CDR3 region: CASTGQGLLGYTF. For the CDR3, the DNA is TGTGCCAGCACCGGACAGGGTTTACTTGGCTACACCTTC.

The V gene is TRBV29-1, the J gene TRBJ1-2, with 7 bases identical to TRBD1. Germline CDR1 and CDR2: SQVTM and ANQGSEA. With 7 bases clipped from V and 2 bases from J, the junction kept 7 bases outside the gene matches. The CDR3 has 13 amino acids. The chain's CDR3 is CSGGGTSNYGYTF. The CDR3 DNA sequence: TGCAGCGGAGGGGGCACATCAAACTATGGCTACACCTTC.